A selection of T cell receptor beta chains follows, all from one sample in a study of glioma-infiltrating T cells after dendritic cell vaccination. Data came from immunoSEQ multiplex PCR; TCRdb stores just in-frame clones and leaves some out. The sample lists about 99,000 clones; 80% were seen once. The sample consisted of blood, taken after dendritic cell vaccination. The source is a human donor with glioblastoma. CDR3s include the opening cysteine and the closing phenylalanine or tryptophan. D genes are given only for firm matches. The size of a clone is reported for some rows only, either as once, few or many, or as a class for expanded clones.

>few|TRBV9|TRBJ2-5|.
TGTGCCAGCAGCGTCGCCAGCGGGCTCCAAGAGACCCAGTACTTC
CASSVASGLQETQYF
>.|TRBV5-6|TRBJ1-2|TRBD1
TGTGCCAGCAGCCCCACAATGACAGGGGGATATGGCTACACCTTC
CASSPTMTGGYGYTF
>.|TRBV9|TRBJ2-1|TRBD1
TGTGCCAGCAGCGTTTACAGGGGTCGATTCTACAATGAGCAGTTCTTC
CASSVYRGRFYNEQFF
>few|TRBV4-2|TRBJ2-1|TRBD2
TGTGCCAGCAGCCAGGGACTAGCGGGAGGGGAAAATGAGCAGTTCTTC
CASSQGLAGGENEQFF
>.|TRBV7-9|TRBJ2-1|TRBD2
TGTGCCAGCAGCTTATTCCGGGAGGGGACGAATGAGCAGTTCTTC
CASSLFREGTNEQFF
>.|TRBV28|TRBJ1-2|.
TGTGCCAGCAGACAGCCAGGGTCTAACTATGGCTACACCTTC
CASRQPGSNYGYTF
>.|TRBV11-2|TRBJ1-1|.
TGTGCCAGCAGCATCCGGAGGGTAGGCACTGAAGCTTTCTTT
CASSIRRVGTEAFF
>.|TRBV30|TRBJ1-6|.
TGTGCCTGCGACGGAGCTGTCGACCCCCTCCACTTT
CACDGAVDPLHF
>few|TRBV6-1|TRBJ2-5|TRBD2
TGTGCCAGCGAAGCCCTAGCGGGGGTCCAAGAGACCCAGTACTTC
CASEALAGVQETQYF
>.|TRBV19|TRBJ2-7|TRBD1
TGTGCCAGTAGCCCCTGGGGGGACAGGGCCTCCTACGAGCAGTACTTC
CASSPWGDRASYEQYF
>once|TRBV2|TRBJ1-2|.
TGTGCCAGCGGTTTAACAGGCCATGGCTACACCTTC
CASGLTGHGYTF
>.|TRBV5-1|TRBJ2-2|TRBD1
TGCGCCAGCAGCTTGGGGGACAGGTCCAACACCGGGGAGCTGTTTTTT
CASSLGDRSNTGELFF
>.|TRBV5-6|TRBJ1-6|.
TGTGCCAGCAGCTTGGGTCAGCGGGTGTTAGATTCACCCCTCCACTTT
CASSLGQRVLDSPLHF
>.|TRBV7-2|TRBJ2-5|TRBD2
TGTGCCAGCAGCTACGGGGGGGCCGGGGAGACCCAGTACTTC
CASSYGGAGETQYF
>.|TRBV28|TRBJ1-2|.
TGTGCCAGCGGCACTTGGGCAGCCGCTGTCTATGGCTACACCTTC
CASGTWAAAVYGYTF
>.|TRBV6-5|TRBJ1-5|.
TGTGCCAGCAGTTACTCGCCAGGGGCAGACCAGCATTTT
CASSYSPGADQHF
>few|TRBV27|TRBJ2-5|.
TGTGCCAGCTCTTTAGATTCTTTGGGCGAGACCCAGTACTTC
CASSLDSLGETQYF
>.|TRBV28|TRBJ2-7|TRBD1
TGTGCCAGCAGCTTGACAGGGTTCGGCTACGAGCAGTACTTC
CASSLTGFGYEQYF
>.|TRBV7-3|TRBJ2-3|.
TGTGCCAGCAGCCGGACTTCGGTATTGACAGATACGCAGTATTTT
CASSRTSVLTDTQYF
>.|TRBV6-1|TRBJ2-5|TRBD2
TGTGCCAGCAGGTGGACTAGCCTGGAGACCCAGTACTTC
CASRWTSLETQYF
>.|TRBV9|TRBJ2-1|TRBD2
TGTGCCAGCAGCAAAGCGGGGGGGCGGAATGAGCAGTTCTTC
CASSKAGGRNEQFF
>.|TRBV30|TRBJ2-7|.
TGTGCCTGGGGTTTCTCAGGGATCCCCTACGAGCAGTACTTC
CAWGFSGIPYEQYF
>.|TRBV29-1|TRBJ2-1|TRBD2
TGCAGCGTCGATGGACTAGCGGGGGGGCCTTTTTCCTACAATGAGCAGTTCTTC
CSVDGLAGGPFSYNEQFF
>.|TRBV7-9|TRBJ1-4|.
TGTGCCAGCAGCCGTGGGACAAAAGAAAAACTGTTTTTT
CASSRGTKEKLFF
>once|TRBV5-4|TRBJ1-5|TRBD1
TGTGCCAGCAGCTTGGGAGGGGGCCTTAGCAATCAGCCCCAGCATTTT
CASSLGGGLSNQPQHF
>few|TRBV4-2|TRBJ2-3|TRBD1
TGTGCCAGCAGCCAAGGACAGGGGGCACGAACAGATACGCAGTATTTT
CASSQGQGARTDTQYF
>.|TRBV30|TRBJ2-2|.
TGTGCCTGGAGTGGGGTAGGGGACACCGGGGAGCTGTTTTTT
CAWSGVGDTGELFF
>.|TRBV5-4|TRBJ2-1|.
TGTGCCAGCAGCCATAAAACGGGGGAGCAGTTCTTC
CASSHKTGEQFF
>.|TRBV16|TRBJ2-7|TRBD1
TGTGCCAGCTCTCGACAGGGAAACTACGAGCAGTACTTC
CASSRQGNYEQYF
>.|TRBV7-9|TRBJ1-1|.
TGTGCCAGCAGCCCTATAGGGGGATACCACACTGAAGCTTTCTTT
CASSPIGGYHTEAFF
>once|TRBV6-4|TRBJ1-6|.
TGTGCCAGCATTCGACGAGAAGAACAGGGATATCGCTATAATTCACCCCTCCACTTT
CASIRREEQGYRYNSPLHF
>.|TRBV14|TRBJ2-7|TRBD2
TGTGCCAGCAGCAAGGGACTAGCGGGACGCGAGCAGTACTTC
CASSKGLAGREQYF
>.|TRBV29-1|TRBJ2-5|TRBD2
TGCAGCGTTGTCTGGGGGGGTCTACGGAAGTACTTC
CSVVWGGLRKYF
>.|TRBV6-1|TRBJ2-5|.
TGTGCCAGCAGTGAAGTCTTCCAAGAGACCCAGTACTTC
CASSEVFQETQYF
>.|TRBV7-9|TRBJ2-1|.
TGTGCCAGCAGCTCCCCGGGACTTCTATACAATGAGCAGTTCTTC
CASSSPGLLYNEQFF
>.|TRBV18|TRBJ2-5|TRBD1
TGTGCCAGCTCACCTTTCGACAGGGCGGGTGAGACCCAGTACTTC
CASSPFDRAGETQYF
>.|TRBV18|TRBJ1-4|TRBD1
TGTGCCAGCTCACTTTTCGACAGGGTAGGAGAAAAACTGTTTTTT
CASSLFDRVGEKLFF
>.|TRBV29-1|TRBJ1-1|.
TGCAGCGCTAGGACGTCGGGGACTGAAGCTTTCTTT
CSARTSGTEAFF
>few|TRBV6-1|TRBJ1-6|.
TGTGCCAGCAGTGCCCCGCTGGTCCTAGCGTCCTATAATTCACCCCTCCACTTT
CASSAPLVLASYNSPLHF
>.|TRBV15|TRBJ2-7|.
TGTGCCACCAGCAGAGAGATAGCGAGCTACGAGCAGTACTTC
CATSREIASYEQYF
>.|TRBV15|TRBJ2-7|TRBD1
TGTGCCACCAGCAGCAGAGTTCCGGGACAGGGAGATTCCTACGAGCAGTACTTC
CATSSRVPGQGDSYEQYF
>.|TRBV4-1|TRBJ1-3|.
TGCGCCAGCAGCCAAGGCACGCAGGGTACCGTCTCTGGAAACACCATATATTTT
CASSQGTQGTVSGNTIYF
>.|TRBV19|TRBJ2-2|.
TGTGCCAGTAGTTTGTTTCTAGCCGGGGAGCTGTTTTTT
CASSLFLAGELFF
>.|TRBV5-1|TRBJ2-5|.
TGCGCCAGCAGCTTGCAAGGGGCCTTCGAGACCCAGTACTTC
CASSLQGAFETQYF
>.|TRBV19|TRBJ1-1|TRBD1
TGTGCCAGTAGTGGAGGCGGACAGGGGGTCGTTGAAGCTTTCTTT
CASSGGGQGVVEAFF
>.|TRBV6-5|TRBJ1-1|.
TGTGCCAGCAGGGCTCCACAGGGTCGGGGTACTGAAGCTTTCTTT
CASRAPQGRGTEAFF
>once|TRBV2|TRBJ2-6|.
TGTGCCAGTAGCCTCTCTGGGGCCAACGTCCTGACTTTC
CASSLSGANVLTF
>.|TRBV6-5|TRBJ1-2|TRBD1
TGTGCCAGCAGTCCCGCCGGGACAGGAGACTATGGCTACACCTTC
CASSPAGTGDYGYTF
>.|TRBV29-1|TRBJ1-2|TRBD1
TGCAGCGTTGAAGAGGGACAGGCTAACTATGGCTACACCTTC
CSVEEGQANYGYTF
>.|TRBV4-1|TRBJ1-1|TRBD1
TGCGCCAGCAGCTTTCCAGGACAGGGGCGATTACCGAGGAACACTGAAGCTTTCTTT
CASSFPGQGRLPRNTEAFF
>.|TRBV5-4|TRBJ2-3|TRBD2
TGTGCCAGCAGCCAGGGCCCCCAGCGGGAGAAGAAAGATACGCAGTATTTT
CASSQGPQREKKDTQYF
>.|TRBV29-1|TRBJ1-4|TRBD1
TGCAGCGGTATACAGGGGGCGGATGAAAAACTGTTTTTT
CSGIQGADEKLFF